This TCR beta chain was obtained from a study of cytomegalovirus exposure and HLA in healthy donors. Overall study context: Some 85 million unique TCRs from HLA-typed donors were held in an early data release. General study results and limits: What was likely a sequencing artifact was a cluster of highly shared sequence variants. TCR beta V segments were, for the most part, productive about 87% or about 30% of the time in an earlier analysis.

V lost 5 bases and J 5 bases, leaving 15 bases between the germline ends. Germline V gives CDR1 SEHNR, CDR2 FQNEAQ (reference sequence). This CDR3 is built from 14 residues. The PCR made use of 60 Vbeta and 13 Jbeta primers. Clones were sequenced by immunoSEQ multiplex PCR, and TCRdb holds only the in-frame ones, with some missing. The sample holds around 80,000 clones, about 80% seen once. Points on this clone: Its antigen is not identified.

This chain links TRBV7-9 with TRBJ1-2, with TRBD1 as a possible D gene (5 bases). The sample consisted of PBMCs. This clonotype was obtained from a female donor in good health and CMV-seronegative. Here the CDR3 reads CASSRRAQEYGYTF. The CDR3 DNA reads TGTGCCAGCAGCCGAAGAGCACAGGAGTATGGCTACACCTTC. The entire variable domain, with the rest obtained from reference TRBV7-9 and TRBJ1-2, is as follows: DTGVSQNPRHKITKRGQNVTFRCDPISEHNRLYWYRQTLGQGPEFLTYFQNEAQLEKSRLLSDRFSAERPKGSFSTLEIQRTEQGDSAMYLCASSRRAQEYGYTFGSGTRLTVV.